This T cell receptor (beta chain) was identified in a study of cytomegalovirus exposure and HLA in healthy donors. Findings of the study overall: The classifier was said to identify cytomegalovirus status with high specificity and sensitivity. In a later analysis, V- and J-gene trimming of beta chains associated with a DCLRE1C missense variant, replicated independently. Looking again later, the authors saw that most CMV-associated TCR beta chains seemed HLA-restricted.

On this clone itself: Its antigen is not known.

This PCR relied on a set of 60 Vbeta primers and 13 Jbeta primers. Assay: immunoSEQ multiplex PCR; the TCRdb copy retains only in-frame clones and omits some. This sample carries about 110,000 clones, 70% to 80% of them seen once, and the ten largest clones take roughly 2.1%. This CDR3 spans 15 amino acids. CDR1 is SGHTA and CDR2 is FQGNSA in the germline V gene. Losses at the gene ends were 7 bases for V and 4 bases for J; bases not matched to a gene: 7. V gene TRBV7-2 combines with J gene TRBJ2-1; 10 bases line up with TRBD1. Material for sequencing was PBMCs. The sequence was collected from a man aged 18 to 30 in good health and CMV-seronegative. CDR3 nucleotides: TGTGCCAGCACCGCGACAGGGGGCGGGTACAATGAGCAGTTCTTC. It translates to CASTATGGGYNEQFF. The full variable domain, with the rest looked up from reference TRBV7-2 and TRBJ2-1, is GAGVSQSPSNKVTEKGKDVELRCDPISGHTALYWYRQSLGQGLEFLIYFQGNSAPDKSGLPSDRFSAERTGGSVSTLTIQRTQQEDSAVYLCASTATGGGYNEQFFGPGTRLTVL.